These T cell receptor beta chains were read from a single sample in a study of shared clonotypes between healthy human individuals. Clones were sequenced by immunoSEQ multiplex PCR, and TCRdb holds only the in-frame ones, with some missing. The table includes roughly 2.1 million clones, about 92% detected once. The sequenced sample was naive CD8+ T cells from PBMCs. These TCRs come from a man aged 18 to 30 in good health. Some clones in this sample may be carry-over from other donors' samples. The conserved cysteine and the conserved F or W are not part of the CDR3 here. Clone sizes are given selectively: once, few, many, or a class where the clone is expanded.

>.|TRBV27|TRBJ2-5
ASSSSRGWETQY
>.|TRBV6-5|TRBJ1-2
ASSHPPTTW
>.|TRBV19|TRBJ1-2
ASSIVGGDLYGYT
>.|TRBV6-6|TRBJ2-1
ASSYLGLATEQF
>.|TRBV11-2|TRBJ2-7
ASSLGPGQGFAYEQY
>once|TRBV7-9|TRBJ2-7
ASSLAQTHEQY
>.|TRBV7-2|TRBJ2-5
ASSFPGLAAQETQY
>once|TRBV27|TRBJ1-1
ASSLYGSYILGTTEAF
>once|TRBV28|TRBJ2-1
ASIQQLAEGLNEQF
>.|TRBV4-1|TRBJ2-2
ASSARWTGGTGELF
>.|TRBV7-9|TRBJ2-7
ASSWPLGTGRNEQY
>.|TRBV30|TRBJ2-1
ALSKLDSAYNEQF